A single sample is the source of the 24 T cell receptor beta chains below, sequenced in a study of blood T cell repertoires in COVID-19. Sequenced by immunoSEQ multiplex PCR; TCRdb stores in-frame clones only, minus some. The sample includes over 45,000 clones, 90% seen only once; the top ten take 5% to 6.5%. Sequenced: peripheral blood. These receptors all come from a man aged 65 to 79 with acute or convalescent COVID-19.

The chain is built from TRBV5-4 and TRBJ1-2, with 9 bases aligning to TRBD1. In germline, CDR1 is SGHNT, CDR2 YYREEE (reference sequence). CDR3 length equals 16 residues. V was pared by 4 bases and J by 5 bases, with 12 bases of the junction left unmatched. In DNA, the CDR3 is TGTGCCAGCAGCGACCCGGGACAGGGTGCGGAGTATGGCTACACCTTC. Translating gives CASSDPGQGAEYGYTF.

J is TRBJ1-1 and V is TRBV5-5, with a possible D match to TRBD1 (6 bases). The CDR3 has 15 residues. Germline CDR1 reads SGHKS; CDR2 reads YYEKEE (reference sequence). The V end was cut by 0 bases, the J end by 4 bases, with 13 bases between. CDR3 residues: CASSLAGGLATEAFF. In nucleotides, the CDR3 is TGTGCCAGCAGCTTGGCGGGGGGCCTGGCCACTGAAGCTTTCTTT.

The CDR3 DNA reads TGTGCCAGCAGCATAGGGGTGAACACTGAAGCTTTCTTT. This translates into CASSIGVNTEAFF. The rearrangement joins TRBV25-1 to TRBJ1-1, with D perhaps matching TRBD1 (5 bases). Per germline, CDR1 MGHDK and CDR2 SYGVNS. The CDR3 is made up of 13 amino acids. Trimming stripped 6 bases from V and 0 bases from J, with 8 bases between.

CDR3 bases: TGCGCCAGCAGCCAAGGGGGCTCACCGGGACAGGGGGCGGCCTACAATGAGCAGTTCTTC. It yields the protein CASSQGGSPGQGAAYNEQFF. This chain links TRBV4-1 with TRBJ2-1; TRBD1 agrees at 12 bases. This CDR3 comprises 20 residues. Unmatched junction bases numbered 12, after V lost 1 base and J lost 2 bases. The V gene's germline CDR1 is MGHRA and CDR2 YSYEKL.

A single count supports this clone. The chain recombines TRBV19 with TRBJ2-4; 12 bases match TRBD1. Germline V gene lookup returns CDR1 LNHDA and CDR2 SQIVND (reference sequence). V gave up 5 bases and J gave up 2 bases; unmatched junction bases: 10. The CDR3 sequence is 18 residues long. In DNA, the CDR3 is TGTGCCAGTAGTGTCTCCGGGACAGGGGGCGCGACCAAAAACATTCAGTACTTC. It encodes CASSVSGTGGATKNIQYF.

The chain links TRBV7-3 to TRBJ1-6; weak D call: TRBD1 (5 bases). V lost 2 bases and J 10 bases, leaving 15 bases between the germline ends. The CDR3 has 15 residues. CDR1 is SGHTA, CDR2 FQGTGA, per germline. This CDR3 is CASSLLGGYASPLHF. The CDR3 bases are TGTGCCAGCAGCTTATTGGGGGGGTATGCCTCACCCCTCCACTTT.

V gene TRBV3-1 (or the pseudogene TRBV3-2) combines with J gene TRBJ2-4; weak D call: TRBD1 (5 bases). V lost 1 base and J lost 0, with 10 bases in between. The CDR3 has 16 residues. Per germline, CDR1 LGHDT and CDR2 YNNKEL (reference sequence). The CDR3 nucleotides are TGTGCCAGCAGCCAAGTTAAGGGGTTAGCCAAAAACATTCAGTACTTC. Encoded protein: CASSQVKGLAKNIQYF.

This clone was detected a few times. J is TRBJ1-1 and V is TRBV20-1; TRBD1 might be the D (6 bases). The germline V gene encodes CDR1 DFQATT and CDR2 SNEGSKA (reference sequence). V was shortened by 6 bases and J by 5 bases, with 10 bases between the two germline ends. The CDR3 is 11 amino acids. This CDR3 is CSAYRVTEAFF. In DNA form, the CDR3 reads TGCAGTGCGTACAGGGTTACTGAAGCTTTCTTT.

This sequence joins TRBV4-2 and TRBJ2-1; tentatively, D is TRBD1 (6 bases). With 1 base removed from V and 15 bases from J, the gap between germline ends came to 16 bases. Germline CDR1 and CDR2: LGHNA and YNFKEQ. CDR3 length: 13 amino acids. The CDR3 loop is CASSQVLTGLLFF. CDR3 DNA sequence: TGTGCCAGCAGCCAAGTCCTGACAGGCCTTTTGTTCTTC.

J is TRBJ1-4 and V is TRBV28; D gene unclear. CDR1 is MDHEN and CDR2 is SYDVKM in the germline V gene. CDR3 length: 12 residues. The germline V and J ends were trimmed by 3 bases and 7 bases, with 6 bases remaining between them. CDR3 in amino acids: CASSFGGEKLFF. For the CDR3, the DNA is TGTGCCAGCAGTTTCGGTGGTGAAAAACTGTTTTTT.

The V and J genes are TRBV5-6 and TRBJ1-5; D remains ambiguous. The V gene's germline CDR1 is SGHDT and CDR2 YYEEEE. This CDR3 is built from 15 residues. V shed 1 base and J shed 0 bases, with 8 bases lying between them. CDR3 region: CASSLLENSNQPQHF. The CDR3 DNA reads as TGTGCCAGCAGCTTGTTAGAGAATAGCAATCAGCCCCAGCATTTT.

The rearrangement uses TRBV29-1 and TRBJ2-1, with 12 nucleotides matching TRBD1. CDR3 length: 14 amino acids. Germline trimming cut 5 bases from V and 5 bases from J; bases unmatched to any gene: 4. Germline V gene data show CDR1 as SQVTM and CDR2 as ANQGSEA. CDR3 DNA: TGCAGCGTTTGGGACAGGGGGCTCAACAATGAGCAGTTCTTC. Translation: CSVWDRGLNNEQFF.

The rearrangement joins TRBV9 to TRBJ1-1; 7 nucleotides line up with TRBD1. Germline CDR1 is SGDLS and CDR2 is YYNGEE. V shed 0 bases, J shed 5 bases, and the junction held 13 bases outside the gene matches. This CDR3 is 17 amino acids long. The CDR3 protein is CASSVESYLTGDTEAFF. CDR3 nucleotide sequence: TGTGCCAGCAGCGTAGAGTCCTACCTTACAGGGGATACTGAAGCTTTCTTT.

The chain has TRBV6-6 and TRBJ2-2; D gene uncertain. The length of the CDR3 is 15 residues. CDR1 and CDR2 (germline): MNHNY, SVGAGI (reference sequence). The V end lost 6 bases, the J end lost 4 bases, and 15 bases lay between the germline ends. As DNA, the CDR3 is TGTGCCAGCAGCCTAACCCGTGCCATCACCGGGGAGCTGTTTTTT. This sequence encodes CASSLTRAITGELFF.

V usage is TRBV27 and J usage is TRBJ2-7; 7 positions match TRBD1. The CDR3 totals 15 residues. V trimming: 3 bases; J trimming: 5 bases; junction bases outside the gene matches: 10. Germline V gene data show CDR1 as MNHEY and CDR2 as SMNVEV (reference sequence). The CDR3 nucleotides are TGTGCCAGCAGTTTTGCTCGGGGCAGGGGGAACGAGCAGTACTTC. It translates to CASSFARGRGNEQYF.

The V gene is TRBV7-3, the J gene TRBJ2-7; 8 bases align to TRBD1. The germline V gene has CDR1 SGHTA and CDR2 FQGTGA. V shed 5 bases and J 6 bases; nucleotides not matched to a gene: 6. CDR3 size: 13 residues. The CDR3: CASSPDRVGEQYF. The CDR3 DNA reads TGTGCCAGCAGCCCGGACAGGGTCGGCGAGCAGTACTTC. Together with reference TRBV7-3 and TRBJ2-7, the CDR3 gives the full variable domain: GAGVSQTPSNKVTEKGKYVELRCDPISGHTALYWYRQSLGQGPEFLIYFQGTGAADDSGLPNDRFFAVRPEGSVSTLKIQRTERGDSAVYLCASSPDRVGEQYFGPGTRLTVT.

DNA for the CDR3: TGTGCCAGCAGCCAAGTGGAGCGGGGGGGCCGGGATACGCAGTATTTT. This translates into CASSQVERGGRDTQYF. This chain joins TRBV4-2 and TRBJ2-3; TRBD2 matches 10 bases. This CDR3 comprises 16 residues. J gave up 6 bases and V 1 base, and 7 bases lay outside the gene matches. Germline V gene data show CDR1 as LGHNA and CDR2 as YNFKEQ.

The genes are TRBV6-2 or TRBV6-3 and TRBJ1-2; D is possibly TRBD1 (6 bases). The CDR3 contains 15 residues. Trimming left V 4 bases short and J 5 bases short, with 17 bases between. Germline values: CDR1 MNHEY, CDR2 SVGEGT. CDR3 sequence reads: CASSLTGQQFYGYTF. The DNA for the CDR3 is TGTGCCAGCAGTTTAACCGGACAGCAGTTTTATGGCTACACCTTC.

This chain joins TRBV6-5 and TRBJ1-3; TRBD1 might be the D (5 bases). Trimming removed 5 bases at V and 1 base at J, with 12 bases between. The CDR3 length is 15 residues. CDR1 and CDR2 (germline): MNHEY, SVGAGI. In DNA, the CDR3 is TGTGCCAGCAGTCCGCCGGGGGGTTCTGGAAACACCATATATTTT. This sequence encodes CASSPPGGSGNTIYF.

The chain carries TRBV2 and TRBJ2-2; a weak D match, TRBD1 (5 bases). V was clipped by 4 bases and J by 1 base, with 10 bases between them. The V gene's germline CDR1 is SNHLY and CDR2 FYNNEI. This CDR3 region has 15 residues. As DNA, the CDR3 is TGTGCCAGCAGTGGACTGGGGCGGAACACCGGGGAGCTGTTTTTT. Translation: CASSGLGRNTGELFF. Filled out from reference TRBV2 and TRBJ2-2, the complete variable domain reads EPEVTQTPSHQVTQMGQEVILRCVPISNHLYFYWYRQILGQKVEFLVSFYNNEISEKSEIFDDQFSVERPDGSNFTLKIRSTKLEDSAMYFCASSGLGRNTGELFFGEGSRLTVL.

This clone was counted once. The V call is TRBV25-1, the J call TRBJ1-3; TRBD1 matches 7 bases. Germline V gives CDR1 MGHDK, CDR2 SYGVNS. V lost 4 bases to trimming and J lost 2 bases; unmatched junction nucleotides: 11. This CDR3 region has 17 residues. CDR3 amino acids: CASSATLGQRAGNTIYF. The CDR3 nucleotides read TGTGCCAGCAGTGCTACCTTGGGACAGAGGGCTGGAAACACCATATATTTT.

The rearrangement links TRBV7-2 to TRBJ2-1; 10 nucleotides agree with TRBD2. Germline-derived CDR1 and CDR2 are SGHTA and FQGNSA. CDR3 length: 15 amino acids. Trimming cost V 1 base and J 7 bases; bases outside gene matches: 4. The CDR3, as DNA: TGTGCCAGCAGCTTAGATAGCGGGGGGAGGAATGAGCAGTTCTTC. It yields the protein CASSLDSGGRNEQFF.

This clone was observed once. J is TRBJ1-1 and V is TRBV6-5; tentative D call: TRBD1 (5 bases). Trimming removed 0 bases from V and 3 bases from J, with 14 bases in between. CDR1 MNHEY and CDR2 SVGAGI come from the germline V gene. The CDR3 covers 16 residues. CDR3 protein: CASSYSTGAGYTEAFF. The CDR3 DNA reads TGTGCCAGCAGTTACTCGACTGGGGCGGGGTACACTGAAGCTTTCTTT.

The genes are TRBV3-1 (or the pseudogene TRBV3-2) and TRBJ2-3; TRBD1 aligns across 8 bases. Germline values: CDR1 LGHDT, CDR2 YNNKEL (reference sequence). With V trimmed by 0 bases and J by 3 bases, 8 bases remained unmatched. CDR3 length: 17 amino acids. CDR3: CASSQDGGRGRTDTQYF. DNA of the CDR3: TGTGCCAGCAGCCAAGATGGGGGCAGGGGGCGGACAGATACGCAGTATTTT.